This entry describes one T cell receptor (beta chain). What it recognizes is unknown. This sample stems from a study of CD8+CD57+ T cells in acquired aplastic anemia. Study background: DNA from sorted CD4+ and CD8+ cells averaged approximately 3.2 ug. Healthy donor CD4+ cell samples had a mean of around 10 million reads. Study-wide findings and caveats: Some 31 shared CD8+ CDR3s appeared highly expressed within patients' immunodominant clones. Researchers reported that CD8+ Simpson's diversity was not significantly different in patients versus controls.

TCR beta VDJ combinations and CDR3 sequences were profiled from genomic DNA. MiXCR, applied by TCRdb to the reads, yields one record per CDR3 protein. Found here are 80,000 or so distinct CDR3 sequences, under 50% of them singletons; the top ten hold approximately 70%. The CDR3 length is 16 residues. The germline gives CDR1 SGHVS, CDR2 FNYEAQ. V lost 2 bases, J lost 5 bases, and 18 bases lay in between. V gene TRBV7-6 combines with J gene TRBJ2-5; a possible D gene is TRBD1 (6 bases). The receptor was isolated from a human donor in good health, serving as a control. The sequencing sample was made of sorted CD4+, CD8+, or CD8+CD57+ T cells (not recorded which) from PBMCs. The CDR3 loop is CASSLSGQTLGETQYF. As DNA, the CDR3 is TGTGCCAGCAGCTTATCTGGACAGACCCTAGGGGAGACCCAGTACTTC.